This TCR beta chain stems from a study of molecular identifiers for immune sequencing clone quantification. Looking at the study overall: Replicate RNA came from approximately 20,000 or 98,000 naive CD8 cells and was split five ways, and four parts were sequenced.

Germline V gene sequence: CDR1 MDHEN, CDR2 SYDVKM. Trimming removed 6 bases at V and 7 bases at J, with 21 bases between. CDR3 length: 15 amino acids. This clonotype was detected many times. Bulk TCR libraries were made with methods that had been previously described and with listed TCR primers. TCRdb processed the PCR reads anew with MiXCR; each CDR3 protein has one entry. This sample has 80,000 to 130,000 distinct CDR3 sequences, with approximately 40% found just once. The TCR sequence derives from a human donor in good health. Some libraries in this study had Jurkat cell RNA spiked in. V usage is TRBV28 and J usage is TRBJ1-2, with a possible D match to TRBD1 (5 bases). The sequencing sample was made of naive CD8+ T cells from blood, with Jurkat cell RNA spiked in. Subset in this sample: FACS-sorted CD8+CD4-CCR7+CD45RA+ naive T cells. The CDR3 loop reads CASRSPSQAVSGYTF. CDR3 nucleotide sequence: TGTGCCAGCAGGTCACCTTCACAGGCAGTCTCTGGCTACACCTTC.